The 26 T cell receptor beta chains given below trace back to one sample, sequenced in a study of T cell responses to AZD1222 COVID-19 vaccine. The table came from immunoSEQ multiplex PCR; TCRdb's copy has only in-frame clones and leaves some out. The table includes 130,000 or so clones, more than 70% detected once. The sample here was peripheral blood, taken on day 0 of AZD1222 vaccination. These TCRs come from an adult in good health.

This clone was detected only once. J is TRBJ2-2 and V is TRBV24-1, with D unresolved. Trimming removed 3 bases from V and 5 bases from J, with 0 bases in between. CDR1 and CDR2 (germline): KGHDR, SFDVKD. The CDR3 has 11 amino acids. The CDR3 spells CATSDTGELFF. The DNA for the CDR3 is TGTGCCACCAGTGATACCGGGGAGCTGTTTTTT.

The chain couples TRBV5-4 to TRBJ1-1; D not certain. The V end lost 0 bases, the J end lost 7 bases, and 4 bases lay between the germline ends. CDR1 and CDR2 (germline): SGHNT, YYREEE (reference sequence). The CDR3 totals 11 residues. The CDR3 region has the DNA TGTGCCAGCAGCTTGGGGAATGAAGCTTTCTTT. This translates into CASSLGNEAFF.

The genes are TRBV7-9 and TRBJ1-3; D unresolved. CDR3 length: 13 amino acids. Germline assignment: CDR1 SEHNR and CDR2 FQNEAQ (reference sequence). The V gene lost 5 bases and the J gene lost 4 bases, with 9 bases spanning the gap. The CDR3 loop is CASSVEQGNTIYF. CDR3 sequence (DNA): TGTGCCAGCAGCGTTGAGCAGGGAAACACCATATATTTT.

The sample holds one count of this clone. V is TRBV7-3 and J is TRBJ2-3; 7 bases map to TRBD2. The junction had 2 bases not matched to a gene; V was cut back by 0 bases and J by 2 bases. This CDR3 is 15 amino acids long. The V gene's germline CDR1 is SGHTA and CDR2 FQGTGA. CDR3 nucleotide sequence: TGTGCCAGCAGCTTAACCGGGACTACCACAGATACGCAGTATTTT. Translating it yields CASSLTGTTTDTQYF.

The J gene is TRBJ2-1, the V gene TRBV27; D not resolved. The ends were cut back, 5 bases at V and 8 bases at J, with 22 bases in the middle. This CDR3 contains 16 residues. CDR1 MNHEY and CDR2 SMNVEV come from the germline V gene (reference sequence). CDR3 residues: CASSPPSVQLGDEQFF. The CDR3 nucleotides read TGTGCCAGCAGTCCTCCTTCCGTCCAACTTGGGGATGAGCAGTTCTTC.

To note about this clone: A junction end diverges from the germline sequence, so it may reflect a read error. The gene calls are TRBV6-5 and TRBJ2-7; 9 bases are a match to TRBD1. From germline, CDR1 is MNHEY and CDR2 SVGAGI. This CDR3 region has 13 residues. The CDR3 nucleotides read TGTGCCAGCAGACAGGGACAGGGAGGGACAAGTCACTTC. Amino acids: CASRQGQGGTSHF.

V usage is TRBV5-4 and J usage is TRBJ2-3; TRBD2 matches 9 bases. Losses at the gene ends were 4 bases for V and 7 bases for J; bases not matched to a gene: 22. Germline V lookup: CDR1 SGHNT, CDR2 YYREEE (reference sequence). CDR3 length equals 19 residues. The CDR3 region has the DNA TGTGCCAGCAGCCCCGGGACGGTCTTTAGCGGGGGTACTTCCAATACGCAGTATTTT. Encoded protein: CASSPGTVFSGGTSNTQYF.

The chain couples TRBV29-1 to TRBJ1-4; no firm D call. This CDR3 spans 10 amino acids. V shed 6 bases and J shed 10 bases, with 9 bases lying between them. In germline, CDR1 is SQVTM, CDR2 ANQGSEA. The CDR3 loop reads CSVREGKLFF. Here the CDR3 DNA reads TGCAGCGTGAGAGAGGGAAAACTGTTTTTT.

V and J are TRBV19 and TRBJ1-2; D is uncertain. V lost 3 bases to trimming and J lost 1 base, with 18 bases between them. CDR3 size: 17 residues. Germline values: CDR1 LNHDA, CDR2 SQIVND (reference sequence). CDR3 sequence (DNA): TGTGCCAGTAGTATCCTACGTCCCCCGGAGATTAACTATGGCTACACCTTC. Translated: CASSILRPPEINYGYTF.

The chain's CDR3 is CASSRTGARYSGANVLTF. The CDR3 DNA follows: TGTGCCAGCAGCCGCACAGGGGCTCGATACTCTGGGGCCAACGTCCTGACTTTC. This chain connects TRBV3-1 (or the pseudogene TRBV3-2) to TRBJ2-6; 7 nucleotides line up with TRBD1. The CDR3 spans 18 residues. Trimming at V came to 4 bases and at J to 0 bases, leaving 9 bases not matched to a gene. The germline V gene encodes CDR1 LGHDT and CDR2 YNNKEL (reference sequence).

CDR3 region: CASSLYLTNYGYTF. The DNA of the CDR3 is TGTGCCAGCAGCTTGTATCTAACTAACTATGGCTACACCTTC. The V and J genes are TRBV5-6 and TRBJ1-2; D remains ambiguous. CDR1 and CDR2 from the germline V gene are SGHDT and YYEEEE. There are 14 residues in the CDR3. The V and J ends lost 1 base and 0 bases respectively, with 7 bases between them.

The rearrangement links TRBV7-9 to TRBJ2-5; 7 bases are a match to TRBD2. Germline V gene lookup returns CDR1 SEHNR and CDR2 FQNEAQ (reference sequence). With 6 bases clipped from V and 2 bases from J, the junction kept 3 bases outside the gene matches. The CDR3 runs 13 residues. The CDR3 coding sequence is TGTGCCAGCAGTCAGGGAGGGCAAGAGACCCAGTACTTC. It translates to CASSQGGQETQYF.

The chain joins TRBV9 to TRBJ2-5, with D possibly TRBD2 on 6 matching bases. The CDR3 length is 15 residues. Germline CDR1 reads SGDLS; CDR2 reads YYNGEE. Trimming removed 0 bases from V and 2 bases from J, with 11 bases in between. The CDR3 here is CASSVDGTPQETQYF. CDR3 bases: TGTGCCAGCAGCGTAGATGGGACTCCGCAAGAGACCCAGTACTTC.

The CDR3 DNA reads TGTGCCAGCTCACCCTTTGAGGGCGGGTGGACTGAAGCTTTCTTT. Its translation: CASSPFEGGWTEAFF. This chain uses TRBV18 with TRBJ1-1, with unresolved D. The germline V and J ends were trimmed by 3 bases and 5 bases, with 16 bases remaining between them. The CDR3 contains 15 residues. The germline V gene has CDR1 KGHSH and CDR2 LQKENI.

This clone was observed once. V and J are TRBV18 and TRBJ2-3; D tentatively fits TRBD1 or TRBD2 (5 bases each). The CDR3 is made up of 15 amino acids. In germline, CDR1 is KGHSH, CDR2 LQKENI. The germline V and J ends were trimmed by 4 bases and 2 bases, with 13 bases remaining between them. CDR3 region: CASSLSVGTTDTQYF. CDR3 nucleotide sequence: TGTGCCAGCTCACTCTCGGTAGGGACCACAGATACGCAGTATTTT.

CDR3 DNA: TGTGCCAGCACCATCTCCAGGGCGTCCGGCGAGCAGTACTTC. Its protein product is CASTISRASGEQYF. The chain joins TRBV7-9 to TRBJ2-7; D is possibly TRBD1 (5 bases). Trimming removed 7 bases at V and 6 bases at J, with 19 bases between. From germline, CDR1 is SEHNR and CDR2 FQNEAQ (reference sequence). The CDR3 spans 14 residues. The full variable domain, rest sourced from reference TRBV7-9 and TRBJ2-7, is DTGVSQNPRHKITKRGQNVTFRCDPISEHNRLYWYRQTLGQGPEFLTYFQNEAQLEKSRLLSDRFSAERPKGSFSTLEIQRTEQGDSAMYLCASTISRASGEQYFGPGTRLTVT.

The chain has TRBV6-5 and TRBJ2-2; D might be TRBD1 or TRBD2, each matching 5 bases. CDR3 length equals 16 residues. Germline-derived CDR1 and CDR2 are MNHEY and SVGAGI. The V end was cut by 4 bases, the J end by 5 bases, with 17 bases between. The CDR3 DNA reads as TGTGCCAGCAGTTCCCCCGGGACCCTACGAACCGGGGAGCTGTTTTTT. As protein: CASSSPGTLRTGELFF.

The rearrangement links TRBV27 to TRBJ1-1, with no clear D. With 6 bases removed from V and 4 bases from J, the gap between germline ends came to 15 bases. The CDR3 covers 14 residues. Germline V CDR1 and CDR2: MNHEY, SMNVEV (reference sequence). For the CDR3, the DNA is TGTGCCAGCAGCTTTAATAGGGTTTCCACTGAAGCTTTCTTT. Encoded protein: CASSFNRVSTEAFF.

This rearrangement joins TRBV7-9 to TRBJ2-1; possibly TRBD2 for D (6 bases). V was clipped by 5 bases and J by 13 bases, with 21 bases between them. Germline V CDR1 and CDR2: SEHNR, FQNEAQ (reference sequence). The CDR3 is made up of 14 amino acids. The chain's CDR3 is CASSAELAARAQFF. The CDR3, as DNA: TGTGCCAGCAGCGCCGAACTAGCAGCCCGAGCTCAGTTCTTC.

The chain combines TRBV28 with TRBJ1-2; D remains unclear. This CDR3 spans 14 amino acids. The ends were cut back, 2 bases at V and 4 bases at J, with 11 bases in the middle. CDR1 MDHEN and CDR2 SYDVKM come from the germline V gene. The CDR3 nucleotides are TGTGCCAGCAGTTTAGGTTCCCGGTCCTATGGCTACACCTTC. It translates to CASSLGSRSYGYTF.

Points on this clone: Other nucleotide sequences from this sample produce the same CDR3. V usage is TRBV18 and J usage is TRBJ1-1; possible D gene TRBD1, 5 bases. Germline V gives CDR1 KGHSH, CDR2 LQKENI. Deletions cut 1 base from V and 4 bases from J, with 7 bases between. The CDR3 has 13 amino acids. CDR3 bases: TGTGCCAGCTCACCACTGGGGGGCACTGAAGCTTTCTTT. Its translation is CASSPLGGTEAFF. Together with reference TRBV18 and TRBJ1-1, the CDR3 gives the full variable domain: NAGVMQNPRHLVRRRGQEARLRCSPMKGHSHVYWYRQLPEEGLKFMVYLQKENIIDESGMPKERFSAEFPKEGPSILRIQQVVRGDSAAYFCASSPLGGTEAFFGQGTRLTVV.

The rearrangement links TRBV4-2 to TRBJ1-4, with unresolved D. Trimming removed 4 bases from V and 8 bases from J, with 8 bases in between. CDR1 LGHNA and CDR2 YNFKEQ come from the germline V gene. This CDR3 has 12 amino acids. The CDR3 here is CASSPHEEKLFF. CDR3 bases: TGTGCCAGCAGCCCCCACGAGGAAAAACTGTTTTTT.

J is TRBJ1-1 and V is TRBV11-2; D is undetermined. CDR3 length: 13 residues. V was pared by 3 bases and J by 1 base, with 6 bases between. Germline V CDR1 and CDR2: SGHAT, FQNNGV. CDR3 DNA sequence: TGTGCCAGCAGCTTCGGGGAGAACACTGAAGCTTTCTTT. Translation: CASSFGENTEAFF.

The rearrangement uses TRBV7-9 and TRBJ2-7, with 9 positions matching TRBD1. Losses at the gene ends were 4 bases for V and 3 bases for J; bases not matched to a gene: 7. Germline CDR1 is SEHNR and CDR2 is FQNEAQ (reference sequence). The CDR3 covers 15 residues. Here the CDR3 DNA reads TGTGCCAGCAGCTCCCTCGGGACAGGGTTCTACGAGCAGTACTTC. It translates to CASSSLGTGFYEQYF. Supplemented by reference TRBV7-9 and TRBJ2-7, the full variable domain reads DTGVSQNPRHKITKRGQNVTFRCDPISEHNRLYWYRQTLGQGPEFLTYFQNEAQLEKSRLLSDRFSAERPKGSFSTLEIQRTEQGDSAMYLCASSSLGTGFYEQYFGPGTRLTVT.

V gene TRBV6-2 or TRBV6-3 combines with J gene TRBJ2-6; 9 nucleotides line up with TRBD1. Germline-derived CDR1 and CDR2 are MNHEY and SVGEGT. This CDR3 is built from 19 residues. The junction had 19 bases not matched to a gene; V was cut back by 3 bases and J by 10 bases. The CDR3 here is CASSYFPWGDRDGLNVLTF. The CDR3 bases are TGTGCCAGCAGTTATTTTCCCTGGGGGGACAGGGACGGGTTGAACGTCCTGACTTTC.

This chain connects TRBV7-9 to TRBJ1-2; D uncertain. Trimming took off 2 bases at V and 5 bases at J, with 9 bases between the two ends. This CDR3 comprises 13 residues. Germline V lookup: CDR1 SEHNR, CDR2 FQNEAQ (reference sequence). The DNA of the CDR3 is TGTGCCAGCAGCTTAATGGGGTCGTATGGCTACACCTTC. This gives the protein CASSLMGSYGYTF. The variable domain in full, completed from reference TRBV7-9 and TRBJ1-2, reads DTGVSQNPRHKITKRGQNVTFRCDPISEHNRLYWYRQTLGQGPEFLTYFQNEAQLEKSRLLSDRFSAERPKGSFSTLEIQRTEQGDSAMYLCASSLMGSYGYTFGSGTRLTVV.